This T cell receptor beta chain was profiled in a study of T cell changes during pregnancy in multiple sclerosis. Generated by immunoSEQ multiplex PCR, the TCRdb table keeps only in-frame clones and is missing some. Of about 100,000 clones in the sample, just over 90% were seen once. The material sequenced was peripheral blood, taken in the second trimester of pregnancy. This receptor was obtained from a female donor with multiple sclerosis, enrolled in a pregnancy study.

This chain's CDR3 is CASSIGTGGRGTDTQYF. The CDR3 bases are TGTGCCAGTAGTATCGGCACAGGGGGCAGAGGCACAGATACGCAGTATTTT. The gene calls are TRBV19 and TRBJ2-3; TRBD1 matches at 9 bases. Germline V lookup: CDR1 LNHDA, CDR2 SQIVND (reference sequence). With V trimmed by 3 bases and J by 1 base, 8 bases remained unmatched. The CDR3 runs to 17 residues.